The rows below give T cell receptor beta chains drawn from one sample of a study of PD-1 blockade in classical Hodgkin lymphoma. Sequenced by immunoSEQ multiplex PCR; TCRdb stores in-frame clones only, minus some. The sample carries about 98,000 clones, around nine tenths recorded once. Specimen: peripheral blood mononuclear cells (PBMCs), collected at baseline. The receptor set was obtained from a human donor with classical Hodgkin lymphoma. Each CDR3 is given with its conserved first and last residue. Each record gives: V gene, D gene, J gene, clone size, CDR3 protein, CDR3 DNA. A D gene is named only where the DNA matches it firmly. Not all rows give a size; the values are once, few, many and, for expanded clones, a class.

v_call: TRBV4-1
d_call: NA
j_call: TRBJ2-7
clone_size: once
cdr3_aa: CASSQGATYEQYF
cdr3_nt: TGCGCCAGCAGCCAGGGGGCTACCTACGAGCAGTACTTC

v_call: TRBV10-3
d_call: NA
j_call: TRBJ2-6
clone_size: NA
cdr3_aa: CAIRTATVSGANVLTF
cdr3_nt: TGTGCCATCAGGACCGCGACAGTTTCCGGGGCCAACGTCCTGACTTTC

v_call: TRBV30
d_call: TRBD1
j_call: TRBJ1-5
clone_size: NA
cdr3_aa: CAWSDRGRGPQHF
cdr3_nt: TGTGCCTGGAGTGATAGGGGGCGAGGGCCCCAGCATTTT

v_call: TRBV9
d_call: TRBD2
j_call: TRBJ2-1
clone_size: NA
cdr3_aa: CASSVFPVAGKYNEQFF
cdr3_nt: TGTGCCAGCAGCGTATTCCCTGTAGCGGGGAAATACAATGAGCAGTTCTTC

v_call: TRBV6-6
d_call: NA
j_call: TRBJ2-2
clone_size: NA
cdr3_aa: CASSYLTRTGELFF
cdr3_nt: TGTGCCAGCAGTTACCTTACCAGGACCGGGGAGCTGTTTTTT

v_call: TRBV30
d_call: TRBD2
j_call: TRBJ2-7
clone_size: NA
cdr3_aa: CAWSVGGSYEQYF
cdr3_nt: TGTGCCTGGAGTGTCGGCGGGAGCTACGAGCAGTACTTC

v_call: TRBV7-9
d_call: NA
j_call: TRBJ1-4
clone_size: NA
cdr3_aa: CASRGLGTSPTGEKLFF
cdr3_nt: TGTGCCAGCAGGGGGTTGGGAACCTCTCCGACGGGGGAAAAACTGTTTTTT

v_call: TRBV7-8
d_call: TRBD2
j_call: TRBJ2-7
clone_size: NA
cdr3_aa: CASSLRWTSGVYEQYF
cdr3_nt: TGTGCCAGCAGCCTAAGATGGACTAGCGGGGTCTACGAGCAGTACTTC

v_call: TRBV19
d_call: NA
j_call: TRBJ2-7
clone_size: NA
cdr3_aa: CASSIDGTYEQYF
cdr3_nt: TGTGCCAGTAGTATAGACGGAACCTACGAGCAGTACTTC

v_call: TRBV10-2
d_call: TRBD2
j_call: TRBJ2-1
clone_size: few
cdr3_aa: CASRLAGVHNEQFF
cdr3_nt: TGCGCCAGCAGGCTAGCGGGAGTGCATAATGAGCAGTTCTTC

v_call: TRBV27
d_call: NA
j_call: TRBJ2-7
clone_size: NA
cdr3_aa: CASSLRLISSYEQYF
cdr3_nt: TGTGCCAGCAGTTTAAGACTTATCAGCTCCTACGAGCAGTACTTC

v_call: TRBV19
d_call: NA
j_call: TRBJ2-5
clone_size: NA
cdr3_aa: CASRGRERSQETQYF
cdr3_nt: TGTGCCAGTAGGGGACGCGAGAGATCCCAAGAGACCCAGTACTTC

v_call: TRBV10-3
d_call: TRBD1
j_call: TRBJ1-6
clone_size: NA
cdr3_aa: CAISDTGDSPLHF
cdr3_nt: TGTGCCATCAGTGATACAGGGGACTCACCCCTCCACTTT

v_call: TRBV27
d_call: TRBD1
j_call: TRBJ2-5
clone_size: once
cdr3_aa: CASSHRGEETQYF
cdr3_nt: TGTGCCAGCAGCCACAGGGGCGAAGAGACCCAGTACTTC

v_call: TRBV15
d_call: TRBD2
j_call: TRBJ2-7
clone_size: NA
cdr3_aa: CATSRSPSGAYEQYF
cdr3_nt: TGTGCCACCAGCAGAAGTCCTAGCGGAGCATACGAGCAGTACTTC

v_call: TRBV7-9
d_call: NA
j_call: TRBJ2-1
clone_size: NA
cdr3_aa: CASGVGADEQFF
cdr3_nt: TGTGCCAGCGGAGTTGGGGCTGATGAGCAGTTCTTC

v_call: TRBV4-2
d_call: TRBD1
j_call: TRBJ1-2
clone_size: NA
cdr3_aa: CASSQELTGKRNF
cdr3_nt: TGTGCCAGCAGCCAAGAGCTGACAGGGAAAAGAAACTTC

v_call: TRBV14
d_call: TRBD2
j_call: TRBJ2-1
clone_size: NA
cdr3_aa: CASSQGLAGNNEQFF
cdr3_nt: TGTGCCAGCAGCCAAGGACTAGCGGGAAACAATGAGCAGTTCTTC

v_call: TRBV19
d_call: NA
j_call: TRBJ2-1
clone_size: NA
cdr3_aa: CASSIRGGGGSFNEQFF
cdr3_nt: TGTGCCAGTAGTATACGAGGGGGAGGGGGCAGTTTCAATGAGCAGTTCTTC

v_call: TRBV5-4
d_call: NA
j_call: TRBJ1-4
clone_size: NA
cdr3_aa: CASSFYATNEKLFF
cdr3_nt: TGTGCCAGCAGCTTCTATGCAACTAATGAAAAACTGTTTTTT

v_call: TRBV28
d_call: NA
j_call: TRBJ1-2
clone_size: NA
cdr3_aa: CASSLLYGYTF
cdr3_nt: TGTGCCAGCAGTTTATTATATGGCTACACCTTC

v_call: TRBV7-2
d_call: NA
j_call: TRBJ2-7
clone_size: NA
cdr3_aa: CASSLMREQYF
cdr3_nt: TGTGCCAGCAGCTTGATGAGGGAGCAGTACTTC

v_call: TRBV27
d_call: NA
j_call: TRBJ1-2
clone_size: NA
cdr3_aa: CASSLSITGVDGYTF
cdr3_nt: TGTGCCAGCAGTTTATCGATTACAGGTGTAGATGGCTACACCTTC

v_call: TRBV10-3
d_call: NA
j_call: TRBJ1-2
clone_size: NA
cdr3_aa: CAISADANYGYTF
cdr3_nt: TGTGCCATCAGTGCGGACGCTAACTATGGCTACACCTTC

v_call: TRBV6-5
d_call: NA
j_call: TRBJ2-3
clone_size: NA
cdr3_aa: CASSSGTRTQYF
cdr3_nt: TGTGCCAGCAGTTCAGGGACTCGAACGCAGTATTTT

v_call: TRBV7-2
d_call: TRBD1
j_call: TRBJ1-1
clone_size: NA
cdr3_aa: CASSWGTANTEAFF
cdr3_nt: TGTGCCAGCAGCTGGGGGACAGCGAACACTGAAGCTTTCTTT

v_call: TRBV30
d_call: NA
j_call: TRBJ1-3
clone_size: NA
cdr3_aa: CAWRVQGTGNTIYF
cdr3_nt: TGTGCCTGGAGGGTGCAGGGCACTGGAAACACCATATATTTT

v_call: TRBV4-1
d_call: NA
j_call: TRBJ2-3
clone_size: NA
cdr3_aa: CASSQGMKSAGLYTQYF
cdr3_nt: TGCGCCAGCAGCCAAGGAATGAAGTCGGCTGGCCTGTATACGCAGTATTTT

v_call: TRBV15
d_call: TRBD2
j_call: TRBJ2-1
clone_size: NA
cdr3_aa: CATSRRLAGALSEQFF
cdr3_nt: TGTGCCACCAGCAGGAGACTAGCGGGGGCTTTAAGTGAGCAGTTCTTC

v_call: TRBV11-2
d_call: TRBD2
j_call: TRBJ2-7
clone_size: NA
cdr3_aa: CASTLTGTSFHEQYF
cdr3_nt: TGTGCCAGCACCTTAACAGGGACTAGCTTCCACGAGCAGTACTTC

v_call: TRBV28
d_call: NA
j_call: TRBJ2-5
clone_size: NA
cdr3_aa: CASSLARVQETQYF
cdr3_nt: TGTGCCAGCAGTTTAGCTAGGGTGCAAGAGACCCAGTACTTC

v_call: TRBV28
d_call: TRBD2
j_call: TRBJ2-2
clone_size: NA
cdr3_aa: CASSPSGRIPGELFF
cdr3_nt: TGTGCCAGCAGTCCTAGCGGGAGAATCCCCGGGGAGCTGTTTTTT

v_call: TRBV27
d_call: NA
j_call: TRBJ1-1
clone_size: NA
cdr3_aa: CASSVRPQALNTEAFF
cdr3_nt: TGTGCCAGCAGTGTCAGACCACAGGCTTTGAACACTGAAGCTTTCTTT

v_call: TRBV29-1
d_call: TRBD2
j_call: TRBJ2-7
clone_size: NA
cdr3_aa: CSVAQTSGWGEQYF
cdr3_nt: TGCAGCGTCGCTCAGACTAGCGGGTGGGGCGAGCAGTACTTC

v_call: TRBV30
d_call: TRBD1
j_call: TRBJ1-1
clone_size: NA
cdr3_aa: CAWRGQPNTEAFF
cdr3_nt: TGTGCCTGGAGGGGACAGCCGAACACTGAAGCTTTCTTT

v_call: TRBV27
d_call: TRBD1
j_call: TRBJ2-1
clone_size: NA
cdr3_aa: CASKQGIGPNYNEQFF
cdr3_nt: TGTGCCAGCAAACAGGGGATCGGGCCGAACTACAATGAGCAGTTCTTC

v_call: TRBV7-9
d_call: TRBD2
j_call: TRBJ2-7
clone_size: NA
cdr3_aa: CASSLGGLAGLHYEQYF
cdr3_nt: TGTGCCAGCAGCTTAGGGGGACTAGCGGGCCTCCACTACGAGCAGTACTTC

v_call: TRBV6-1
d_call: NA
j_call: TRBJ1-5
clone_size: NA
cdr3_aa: CASGGGSNQPQHF
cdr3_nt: TGTGCCTCGGGCGGGGGTAGCAATCAGCCCCAGCATTTT

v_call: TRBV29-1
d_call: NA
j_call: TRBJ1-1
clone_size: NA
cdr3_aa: CSVEEGGGGTEAFF
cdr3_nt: TGCAGCGTTGAAGAGGGGGGAGGGGGAACTGAAGCTTTCTTT

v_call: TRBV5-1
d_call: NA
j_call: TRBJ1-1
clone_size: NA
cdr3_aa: CASSLTFGVETEAFF
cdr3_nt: TGCGCCAGCAGCTTGACGTTCGGAGTAGAGACTGAAGCTTTCTTT

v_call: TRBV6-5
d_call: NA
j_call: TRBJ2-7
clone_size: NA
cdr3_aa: CASFRQGGHEQYF
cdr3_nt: TGTGCCTCATTCCGGCAGGGAGGACACGAGCAGTACTTC

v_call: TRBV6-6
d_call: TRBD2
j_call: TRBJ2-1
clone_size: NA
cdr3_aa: CASSSQREGRDEQFF
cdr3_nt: TGTGCCAGCAGTTCCCAGCGGGAGGGCCGCGATGAGCAGTTCTTC

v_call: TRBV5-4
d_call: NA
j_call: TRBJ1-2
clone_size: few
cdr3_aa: CASSTSRSNYGYTF
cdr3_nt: TGTGCCAGCAGCACCAGCCGCTCAAACTATGGCTACACCTTC

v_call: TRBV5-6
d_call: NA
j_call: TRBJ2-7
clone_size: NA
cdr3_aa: CASSLGDEQYF
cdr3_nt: TGTGCCAGCAGCTTGGGGGACGAGCAGTACTTC

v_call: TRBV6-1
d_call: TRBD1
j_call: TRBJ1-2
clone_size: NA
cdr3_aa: CASSEGTGRTNGYTF
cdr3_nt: TGTGCCAGCAGTGAAGGGACAGGGCGAACAAATGGCTACACCTTC

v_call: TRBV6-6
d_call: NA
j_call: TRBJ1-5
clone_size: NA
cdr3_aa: CASSYSWEINQPQHF
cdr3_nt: TGTGCCAGCAGTTACTCATGGGAAATCAATCAGCCCCAGCATTTT

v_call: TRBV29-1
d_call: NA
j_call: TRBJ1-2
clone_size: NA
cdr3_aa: CSVGQGSGGYTF
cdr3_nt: TGCAGCGTTGGGCAGGGATCGGGCGGCTACACCTTC

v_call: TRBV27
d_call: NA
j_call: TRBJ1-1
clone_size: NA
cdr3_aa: CASSWHGREAFF
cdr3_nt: TGTGCCAGCAGTTGGCATGGGCGTGAAGCTTTCTTT

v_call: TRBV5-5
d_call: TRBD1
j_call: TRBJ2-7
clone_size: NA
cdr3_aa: CASSGTGTTYEQYF
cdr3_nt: TGTGCCAGCAGCGGGACAGGGACCACCTACGAGCAGTACTTC

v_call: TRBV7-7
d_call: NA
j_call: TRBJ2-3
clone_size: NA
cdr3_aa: CASSWDTSTDTQYF
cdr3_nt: TGTGCTAGCAGCTGGGACACGAGCACAGATACGCAGTATTTT

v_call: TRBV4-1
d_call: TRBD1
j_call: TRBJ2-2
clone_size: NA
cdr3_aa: CASSRGTGERTGELFF
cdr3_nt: TGCGCCAGCAGCCGTGGGACAGGGGAGAGAACCGGGGAGCTGTTTTTT

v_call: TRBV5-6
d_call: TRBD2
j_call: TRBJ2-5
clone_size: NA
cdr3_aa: CASSLETSGREETQYF
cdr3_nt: TGTGCCAGCAGCTTGGAGACTAGCGGGAGAGAAGAGACCCAGTACTTC

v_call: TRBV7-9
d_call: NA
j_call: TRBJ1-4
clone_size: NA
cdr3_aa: CASSSLGVGGEKLFF
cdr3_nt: TGTGCCAGCAGCTCCCTCGGCGTGGGTGGGGAAAAACTGTTTTTT

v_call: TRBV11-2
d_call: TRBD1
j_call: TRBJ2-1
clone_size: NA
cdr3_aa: CASSLGRQGAEQFF
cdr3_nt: TGTGCCAGCAGCTTAGGTCGACAGGGAGCGGAGCAGTTCTTC

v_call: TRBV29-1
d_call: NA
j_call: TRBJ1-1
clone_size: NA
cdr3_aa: CSVEWRGGWNTEAFF
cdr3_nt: TGCAGCGTTGAATGGCGGGGGGGGTGGAACACTGAAGCTTTCTTT

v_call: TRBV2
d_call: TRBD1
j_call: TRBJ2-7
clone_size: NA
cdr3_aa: CASSRDSYEQYF
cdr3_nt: TGTGCCAGCAGTCGGGACAGCTACGAGCAGTACTTC